This T cell receptor beta chain stems from a study of T cells in Graves' hyperthyroidism and ophthalmopathy. Study-level results: A 13 V-J signature model discriminated ophthalmopathy versus stable hyperthyroidism. Most thyroid-expanded clonotypes above 0.001 were also found in blood.

The table lists this clonotype with a few counts. The antigen remains unidentified. RNA transcripts yielded amplified TCR beta CDR3 regions. The TCR CDR3 was amplified in a first-round RT-PCR using the HTBI primer set. TCRdb reprocessed the multiplex PCR reads via MiXCR and lists one record per CDR3 protein. The sample holds a few hundred thousand distinct CDR3 sequences, about 14% seen once. CDR1 is MNHNS and CDR2 is SASEGT in the germline V gene. V was trimmed by 7 bases and J by 2 bases, leaving 21 bases between them. CDR3 length equals 16 residues. Diagnostic assessment was based on clinical symptoms, serum thyroxine and TRAb, thyroid ultrasound and orbital computed tomography. Isolation of PBMCs was performed on 8 to 10 ml fresh peripheral blood.

The receptor was isolated from a woman in her 40s with Graves' hyperthyroidism that later progressed to Graves' ophthalmopathy. The J gene is TRBJ2-7, the V gene TRBV6-1; D possibly corresponds to TRBD2 (5 bases). The source material was blood. DNA of the CDR3: TGTGCCAGCACCCCCGAGTTTCCGGGGAGAACCTACGAGCAGTACTTC. This encodes CASTPEFPGRTYEQYF.